This passage covers 7 T cell receptor beta chains from one sample sequenced in a study of control samples from healthy donors and cancer patients. Sequencing was performed with immunoSEQ multiplex PCR; in TCRdb, only in-frame clones are kept and a portion is missing. Seen here are some 70,000 clones, 65% to 85% observed once, and the top ten hold approximately 15%. Sequencing was done on a sample of blood. These TCRs come from a man in his sixties in good health.

The chain links TRBV11-2 to TRBJ2-7, with D unclear. Trimming took 0 bases from V and 2 from J, leaving 11 bases between them. The CDR3 spans 15 residues. Germline V gives CDR1 SGHAT, CDR2 FQNNGV. CDR3: CASSLDLRIPYEQYF. CDR3 coding DNA: TGTGCCAGCAGCTTAGATTTGAGAATTCCCTACGAGCAGTACTTC.

This rearrangement joins TRBV4-3 to TRBJ1-5, with D uncertain. The germline CDR1 and CDR2 sequences are LGHNA and YSLEER. The germline V and J ends were trimmed by 0 bases and 0 bases, with 6 bases remaining between them. CDR3 size: 15 residues. The DNA of the CDR3 is TGCGCCAGCAGCCAAGAATGGCATAGCAATCAGCCCCAGCATTTT. It specifies CASSQEWHSNQPQHF.

Only a few counts were recorded for this clone. The V gene is TRBV9, the J gene TRBJ1-1; 10 bases match TRBD1. The CDR3 has 13 amino acids. Per germline, CDR1 SGDLS and CDR2 YYNGEE. Trimming cost V 3 bases and J 5 bases; bases outside gene matches: 1. CDR3 DNA sequence: TGTGCCAGCAGCGAGGGACAGGGGACTGAAGCTTTCTTT. Protein: CASSEGQGTEAFF.

The rearrangement joins TRBV30 to TRBJ2-2; 10 positions match TRBD2. The CDR3 spans 17 residues. V was clipped by 1 base and J by 0 bases; unmatched bases: 5. CDR1 is GTSNPN and CDR2 is SVGIG in the germline V gene (reference sequence). This chain's CDR3 is CAWSGASGRPNTGELFF. In DNA, the CDR3 is TGTGCCTGGAGTGGGGCTAGCGGGAGACCGAACACCGGGGAGCTGTTTTTT.

The table lists this clone with a count of one. This rearrangement joins TRBV30 to TRBJ2-2; 9 bases align to TRBD2. Germline V gene data show CDR1 as GTSNPN and CDR2 as SVGIG (reference sequence). The CDR3 has 15 amino acids. Germline trimming cut 0 bases from V and 4 bases from J; bases unmatched to any gene: 3. The CDR3, as DNA: TGTGCCTGGAGTGTACTACTAGCGGGCACCGGGGAGCTGTTTTTT. This encodes CAWSVLLAGTGELFF.

The CDR3 DNA reads as TGTGCCAGCCCACGAGAGGTGTCTGAAAAACTGTTTTTT. Its protein product is CASPREVSEKLFF. The chain couples TRBV18 to TRBJ1-4; no reliable D call. CDR3 length: 13 residues. Germline V gives CDR1 KGHSH, CDR2 LQKENI. V was trimmed by 8 bases and J by 7 bases, leaving 14 bases between them.

A note on this clone: Other DNA sequences in this specimen translate into the identical CDR3. This rearrangement joins TRBV18 to TRBJ2-3; D not certain. V dropped 2 bases and J dropped 4 bases, with 4 bases sitting between them. This CDR3 region has 12 residues. CDR1 KGHSH and CDR2 LQKENI come from the germline V gene. CDR3: CASSPLADTQYF. The CDR3 DNA reads TGTGCCAGCTCACCATTGGCAGATACGCAGTATTTT.